This T cell receptor (beta chain) derives from a study of shared clonotypes between healthy human individuals. Per sorted-subset replicate PCR, input was 200 to 250 ng DNA, representing tens of thousands of T cell genomes. In the original processing: Junction-only sequences without quality scores came from ImmunoSEQ, so filtering differed. The repertoire was sequenced with immunoSEQ multiplex PCR; TCRdb's copy has only in-frame clones and lacks some. The V and J calls and clone size come from that table; D and trimming were worked out from the DNA. The top ten clones hold 0.095% to 0.12% of a sample with 450,000 to 700,000 clones, nearly 97% of them seen once. The CDR3 has 13 amino acids. V shed 3 bases and J shed 6 bases, with 8 bases lying between them. Germline V gene lookup returns CDR1 MNHEY and CDR2 SMNVEV (reference sequence). In regard to this clone: As yet, its antigen is unknown.

General study points: Against clonotypes common to all four donors, non-shared ones had lower generation probabilities.

Naive CD8 cells were CD45RO-negative, positively selected for CCR7, excluding terminally differentiated effector memory CD45RA+ cells. Recent acute infections and vaccinations were absent in the healthy HIV-negative adult donors. Sequenced: naive CD8+ T cells sorted from blood. The chain joins TRBV27 to TRBJ2-2; possibly TRBD1 for D (5 bases). The clonotype was recovered from a woman in her twenties or thirties in good health. CDR3 nucleotide sequence: TGTGCCAGCAGTTTCAGGACATCCGGGGAGCTGTTTTTT. Encoded protein: CASSFRTSGELFF.